The 20 T cell receptor beta chains reported below all come from one sample, sequenced in a study of blood T cell repertoires in COVID-19. This table comes from immunoSEQ multiplex PCR, and its TCRdb copy is limited to in-frame clones, with some not included. Altogether fewer than 400,000 clones are present, about 92% being singletons, with the ten largest covering under 20%. Material for sequencing was PBMCs or T cells enriched from blood (not recorded which). All receptors come from a woman aged 25 to 39 who had recovered from COVID-19.

The chain carries TRBV6-5 and TRBJ1-5, with D possibly TRBD1 on 6 matching bases. The ends were cut back, 0 bases at V and 6 bases at J, with 12 bases in the middle. Germline V lookup: CDR1 MNHEY, CDR2 SVGAGI. CDR3 size: 15 residues. This chain's CDR3 is CASSYSYRAIQPQHF. As DNA, the CDR3 is TGTGCCAGCAGTTACTCGTACAGGGCCATTCAGCCCCAGCATTTT.

V and J are TRBV5-1 and TRBJ2-2; D gene unclear. Per the germline V gene, CDR1 is SGHRS and CDR2 is YFSETQ. The V gene lost 1 base and the J gene lost 0 bases, with 10 bases spanning the gap. The CDR3 covers 16 residues. The CDR3 nucleotides are TGCGCCAGCAGCTTGTCAGGTCAGCCGAACACCGGGGAGCTGTTTTTT. Translation: CASSLSGQPNTGELFF.

About this clone: This same CDR3 is encoded by further DNA sequences in the sample. The CDR3 DNA is TGTGCCAGCAGCCAAGGACAGGGCTACGAGCAGTACTTC. It codes for CASSQGQGYEQYF. V usage is TRBV3-1 (or the pseudogene TRBV3-2) and J usage is TRBJ2-7; 7 nucleotides line up with TRBD1. Unmatched junction bases numbered 0, after V lost 1 base and J lost 3 bases. Germline V gives CDR1 LGHDT, CDR2 YNNKEL (reference sequence). CDR3 length: 13 residues.

V is TRBV5-6 and J is TRBJ2-1, with 14 bases lining up with TRBD2. The J segment lost 5 bases and the V segment lost 4 bases, leaving 8 bases of the junction unmatched. The CDR3 spans 17 residues. CDR1 and CDR2 (germline): SGHDT, YYEEEE. Here the CDR3 DNA reads TGTGCCAGCAGCATAGGGACTAGCGGGAGCTACCACAATGAGCAGTTCTTC. This sequence encodes CASSIGTSGSYHNEQFF. Full variable domain (outside the CDR3, taken from reference TRBV5-6 and TRBJ2-1): DAGVTQSPTHLIKTRGQQVTLRCSPKSGHDTVSWYQQALGQGPQFIFQYYEEEERQRGNFPDRFSGHQFPNYSSELNVNALLLGDSALYLCASSIGTSGSYHNEQFFGPGTRLTVL.

The chain carries TRBV5-1 and TRBJ1-1; 11 positions agree with TRBD1. Germline CDR1 reads SGHRS; CDR2 reads YFSETQ. Losses at the gene ends were 3 bases for V and 0 bases for J; bases not matched to a gene: 4. The CDR3 contains 16 residues. CDR3 loop: CASSSGQGGMNTEAFF. The DNA of the CDR3 is TGCGCCAGCAGCTCGGGACAGGGGGGAATGAACACTGAAGCTTTCTTT.

The chain has TRBV7-2 and TRBJ2-1; 11 nucleotides line up with TRBD1. The CDR3 runs 18 residues. In germline, CDR1 is SGHTA, CDR2 FQGNSA. V was pared by 2 bases and J by 7 bases, with 13 bases of the junction left unmatched. CDR3 DNA sequence: TGTGCCAGCAGCTTATGGGACAGGGGGGGAGGCCTTCGAAATGAGCAGTTCTTC. This sequence encodes CASSLWDRGGGLRNEQFF.

V gene TRBV15 combines with J gene TRBJ1-2; 8 bases align to TRBD1. Germline CDR1 LNHNV, CDR2 YYDKDF (reference sequence). V lost 0 bases and J lost 7; bases outside the gene matches: 4. This CDR3 is built from 14 residues. The CDR3 nucleotides read TGTGCCACCAGCAGAGACAGGGGGCTAGGTGGCTACACCTTC. As protein: CATSRDRGLGGYTF.

J is TRBJ2-3 and V is TRBV28; tentatively, D is TRBD2 (5 bases). In germline, CDR1 is MDHEN, CDR2 SYDVKM. V lost 3 bases, J lost 2 bases, and 9 bases lay in between. The CDR3 runs to 14 residues. CDR3 region: CASSLSGTTDTQYF. The CDR3 DNA follows: TGTGCCAGCAGTTTGAGCGGAACCACAGATACGCAGTATTTT.

V gene TRBV2 combines with J gene TRBJ1-1; a possible D gene is TRBD1 (5 bases). The V and J ends lost 6 bases and 3 bases respectively, with 14 bases between them. CDR3 length: 14 amino acids. Per the germline V gene, CDR1 is SNHLY and CDR2 is FYNNEI. CDR3 bases: TGTGCCAGCAGGCTCCGCGGGGGGTACACTGAAGCTTTCTTT. Its translation: CASRLRGGYTEAFF.

This clone came up a few times. The chain recombines TRBV19 with TRBJ1-6; tentatively, D is TRBD1 (5 bases). The CDR3 extends over 15 amino acids. Germline assignment: CDR1 LNHDA and CDR2 SQIVND (reference sequence). V was pared by 7 bases and J by 5 bases, with 15 bases between. CDR3 sequence (DNA): TGTGCCAGTACCGGGGGGGACCGGCATAATTCACCCCTCCACTTT. It is translated as CASTGGDRHNSPLHF.

The chain joins TRBV11-2 to TRBJ2-7; D ambiguous. The germline gives CDR1 SGHAT, CDR2 FQNNGV. The CDR3 has 16 residues. V was pared by 1 base and J by 0 bases, with 13 bases between. CDR3 DNA sequence: TGTGCCAGCAGCTTAGCTGTAGCTGCGAGCTCCTACGAGCAGTACTTC. Its protein is CASSLAVAASSYEQYF.

The chain links TRBV28 to TRBJ1-1; 8 bases are shared with TRBD1. Germline-derived CDR1 and CDR2 are MDHEN and SYDVKM. Trimming at V came to 5 bases and at J to 8 bases, leaving 4 bases not matched to a gene. The CDR3 contains 12 residues. CDR3 nucleotide sequence: TGTGCCAGCAGTGACAGGGGAGTGGAAGCTTTCTTT. Translated: CASSDRGVEAFF.

This chain joins TRBV5-8 and TRBJ1-5; D is undetermined. Per germline, CDR1 SGHTS and CDR2 YDEGEE. V lost 1 base to trimming and J lost 1 base, with 6 bases between them. The CDR3 is 14 residues long. The CDR3 loop reads CASSLYRSNQPQHF. The CDR3 DNA reads as TGTGCCAGCAGCTTGTACAGAAGCAATCAGCCCCAGCATTTT.

In this sample, this clone turned up once. V and J are TRBV14 and TRBJ1-3, with D possibly matching TRBD1 (6 bases). Germline values: CDR1 SGHDN, CDR2 FVKESK. Trimming shortened V by 4 bases and J by 3 bases, and 16 bases separated the two germline ends. The CDR3 is made up of 16 amino acids. The CDR3 DNA follows: TGTGCCAGCAGCCTTTTTGGGGGCCCAGGTGGAAACACCATATATTTT. Its protein product is CASSLFGGPGGNTIYF.

The chain carries TRBV27 and TRBJ2-1; 7 nucleotides line up with TRBD2. This CDR3 contains 13 residues. After removal of 3 bases from V and 6 bases from J, the junction contained 2 bases not matched to a gene. Germline-derived CDR1 and CDR2 are MNHEY and SMNVEV (reference sequence). The CDR3 spells CASSLREGNEQFF. The CDR3 region has the DNA TGTGCCAGCAGTTTGAGGGAGGGCAATGAGCAGTTCTTC.

The chain recombines TRBV7-2 with TRBJ2-4, with 11 bases matching TRBD2. Germline loops: CDR1 SGHTA, CDR2 FQGNSA. With 5 bases clipped from V and 9 bases from J, the junction kept 6 bases outside the gene matches. The CDR3 length is 14 residues. DNA of the CDR3: TGTGCCAGCAGCCAGGAAGGGACTAGCGGCATTCAGTACTTC. This translates into CASSQEGTSGIQYF.

The chain carries TRBV20-1 and TRBJ2-3; D might be TRBD2 (6 bases). V lost 3 bases and J 4 bases, leaving 8 bases between the germline ends. This CDR3 has 12 amino acids. The germline V gene has CDR1 DFQATT and CDR2 SNEGSKA (reference sequence). The CDR3 bases are TGCAGTGCTAGTAGCGGTTCAGATACGCAGTATTTT. Translated: CSASSGSDTQYF.

The V call is TRBV2, the J call TRBJ2-2, with D possibly TRBD2 on 5 matching bases. Trimming took 4 bases from V and 6 from J, leaving 15 bases between them. CDR3 size: 15 residues. Germline V gene sequence: CDR1 SNHLY, CDR2 FYNNEI. CDR3 loop: CASSARTSTPGELFF. DNA for the CDR3: TGTGCCAGCAGTGCCAGAACTAGTACCCCCGGGGAGCTGTTTTTT.

The chain carries TRBV28 and TRBJ1-4; the match to TRBD1 covers 7 bases. V trimming: 7 bases; J trimming: 1 base; junction bases outside the gene matches: 9. Per germline, CDR1 MDHEN and CDR2 SYDVKM. This CDR3 spans 16 amino acids. The DNA of the CDR3 is TGTGCCAGCACCGAAGGGGGCGCCGGAACTAATGAAAAACTGTTTTTT. It is translated as CASTEGGAGTNEKLFF.

The CDR3 spells CASKGGQTNTGELFF. The CDR3 region has the DNA TGTGCCAGCAAAGGAGGACAGACAAACACCGGGGAGCTGTTTTTT. The gene calls are TRBV21-1 and TRBJ2-2; the table's D call of TRBD1 was not tested on the DNA. TRBV21-1 is assigned pseudogene status. This CDR3 has 15 amino acids.